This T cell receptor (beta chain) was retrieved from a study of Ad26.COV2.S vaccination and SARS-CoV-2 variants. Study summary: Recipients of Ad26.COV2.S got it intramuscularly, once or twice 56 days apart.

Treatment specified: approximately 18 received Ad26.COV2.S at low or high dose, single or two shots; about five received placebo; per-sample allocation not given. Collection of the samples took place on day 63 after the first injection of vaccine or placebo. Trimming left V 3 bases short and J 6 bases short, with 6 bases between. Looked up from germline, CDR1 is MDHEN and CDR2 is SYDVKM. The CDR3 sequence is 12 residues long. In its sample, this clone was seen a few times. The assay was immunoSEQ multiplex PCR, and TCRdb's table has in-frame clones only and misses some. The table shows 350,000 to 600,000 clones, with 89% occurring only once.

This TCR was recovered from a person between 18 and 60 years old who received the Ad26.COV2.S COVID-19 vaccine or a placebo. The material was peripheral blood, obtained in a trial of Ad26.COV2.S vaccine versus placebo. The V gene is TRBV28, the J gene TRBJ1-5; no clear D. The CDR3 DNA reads TGTGCCAGCAGTTTCCTAATTCAGCCCCAGCATTTT. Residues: CASSFLIQPQHF. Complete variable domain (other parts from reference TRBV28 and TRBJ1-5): DVKVTQSSRYLVKRTGEKVFLECVQDMDHENMFWYRQDPGLGLRLIYFSYDVKMKEKGDIPEGYSVSREKKERFSLILESASTNQTSMYLCASSFLIQPQHFGDGTRLSIL.